What follows are 23 T cell receptor beta chains derived from one specimen sequenced in a study of PD-L1 blockade in urothelial cancer. The table came from immunoSEQ multiplex PCR; TCRdb's copy has only in-frame clones and leaves some out. The table lists 40,000 or so clones, about four fifths of them singletons. Time point specified: peripheral blood 6 weeks after treatment start. This specimen consisted of PBMCs, obtained around atezolizumab (anti-PD-L1) treatment. Source of these receptors: a man in his fifties or sixties with urothelial cancer.

The gene calls are TRBV6-4 and TRBJ2-3; TRBD2 might be the D (5 bases). Deletions cut 5 bases from V and 1 base from J, with 7 bases between. The CDR3 has 13 residues. CDR1 is MRHNA and CDR2 is SNTAGT in the germline V gene. CDR3: CASSPGGTDTQYF. CDR3 DNA: TGTGCCAGCAGTCCCGGGGGCACAGATACGCAGTATTTT.

This sequence joins TRBV21-1 and TRBJ2-7; the table's D call, TRBD1, was not checked against the DNA. TRBV21-1 is assigned pseudogene status. CDR3 length: 13 amino acids. CDR3 in amino acids: CARPGQGAHEQYF. The DNA of the CDR3 is TGTGCCAGACCGGGACAGGGGGCCCACGAGCAGTACTTC.

The chain couples TRBV19 to TRBJ2-3, with 7 nucleotides matching TRBD2. The V and J ends lost 6 bases and 0 bases, in that order; junction bases with no gene match: 6. The CDR3 sequence is 15 residues long. Germline V lookup: CDR1 LNHDA, CDR2 SQIVND (reference sequence). CDR3 DNA sequence: TGTGCCAGTAGGCTCATGGGGGGGAGCACAGATACGCAGTATTTT. Encoded protein: CASRLMGGSTDTQYF.

This clone was seen a single time. The genes are TRBV10-3 and TRBJ2-2; 7 bases line up with TRBD2. CDR3 size: 14 residues. Trimming cost V 8 bases and J 0 bases; bases outside gene matches: 3. Germline-derived CDR1 and CDR2 are ENHRY and SYGVKD. In nucleotides, the CDR3 is TGTGCCATCTCTAGCGGAGCGAACACCGGGGAGCTGTTTTTT. Protein product: CAISSGANTGELFF.

This chain joins TRBV7-9 and TRBJ2-1, with TRBD2 matching over 11 bases. The CDR3 runs to 17 residues. Losses at the gene ends were 5 bases for V and 1 base for J; bases not matched to a gene: 7. Germline V gene data show CDR1 as SEHNR and CDR2 as FQNEAQ (reference sequence). CDR3 region: CASSAGLAGHSYNEQFF. For the CDR3, the DNA is TGTGCCAGCAGCGCCGGACTAGCGGGCCATTCCTACAATGAGCAGTTCTTC.

V and J are TRBV4-3 and TRBJ2-1; the D is unclear. Trimming took off 4 bases at V and 5 bases at J, with 18 bases between the two ends. There are 16 residues in the CDR3. Germline V gene lookup returns CDR1 LGHNA and CDR2 YSLEER. The CDR3 DNA is TGCGCCAGCAGCCCGAGCTACTCCTTAGCCCACAATGAGCAGTTCTTC. As protein: CASSPSYSLAHNEQFF.

V is TRBV11-2 and J is TRBJ2-5, with 9 bases fitting TRBD2. In germline, CDR1 is SGHAT, CDR2 FQNNGV. This CDR3 spans 16 amino acids. The V and J ends lost 5 bases and 4 bases, in that order; junction bases with no gene match: 11. The CDR3 protein is CASSAYGLAIGETQYF. Written as DNA, the CDR3 is TGTGCCAGCAGCGCCTACGGACTAGCGATTGGAGAGACCCAGTACTTC.

The chain carries TRBV7-9 and TRBJ2-3; 7 bases align to TRBD2. Germline V gene sequence: CDR1 SEHNR, CDR2 FQNEAQ (reference sequence). Trimming cost V 4 bases and J 3 bases; bases outside gene matches: 1. The CDR3 extends over 13 amino acids. CDR3 sequence: CASSWGGTDTQYF. In DNA form, the CDR3 reads TGTGCCAGCAGCTGGGGGGGAACAGATACGCAGTATTTT.

The J gene is TRBJ2-7, the V gene TRBV4-3, with D possibly matching TRBD1 (6 bases). V shed 2 bases and J shed 3 bases, with 14 bases lying between them. CDR1 is LGHNA and CDR2 is YSLEER in the germline V gene. CDR3 length: 15 amino acids. CDR3 coding DNA: TGCGCCAGCAGCCAACAAAATCGAGGGGGCTACGAGCAGTACTTC. It specifies CASSQQNRGGYEQYF.

J is TRBJ2-6 and V is TRBV27; TRBD1 matches at 9 bases. The CDR3 runs 17 residues. The V gene's germline CDR1 is MNHEY and CDR2 SMNVEV (reference sequence). V lost 6 bases to trimming and J lost 2 bases; unmatched junction nucleotides: 8. This CDR3 is CASRLGQGKTGANVLTF. The CDR3 bases are TGTGCCAGCAGATTAGGACAGGGGAAAACTGGGGCCAACGTCCTGACTTTC.

The V and J genes are TRBV10-2 and TRBJ1-6; 8 bases agree with TRBD1. V trimming: 7 bases; J trimming: 5 bases; junction bases outside the gene matches: 1. Per germline, CDR1 WSHSY and CDR2 SAAADI. The CDR3 has 13 amino acids. The CDR3, as DNA: TGCGCCAGCACGGACAGGGATAATTCACCCCTCCACTTT. Translation: CASTDRDNSPLHF.

The chain has TRBV2 and TRBJ2-5, with 8 bases aligning to TRBD1. V dropped 6 bases and J dropped 2; count of bases not matched to a gene: 11. This CDR3 has 16 residues. The V gene's germline CDR1 is SNHLY and CDR2 FYNNEI. CDR3 in amino acids: CASSMQGAGTQETQYF. CDR3 nucleotides: TGTGCCAGCAGCATGCAGGGGGCGGGAACGCAAGAGACCCAGTACTTC.

This clone has a handful of counts. V usage is TRBV25-1 and J usage is TRBJ1-1; D ambiguous. The CDR3 sequence is 13 residues long. Between the trimmed V and J ends, which lost 5 bases and 1 base, there was a span of 8 bases. Germline values: CDR1 MGHDK, CDR2 SYGVNS. The CDR3, as DNA: TGTGCCAGCAGTCGGCCAGGGAACACTGAAGCTTTCTTT. It specifies CASSRPGNTEAFF.

A remark on this clone: Its ends do not fully match the called genes, so a read error is possible. V is TRBV28 and J is TRBJ1-2; 8 bases line up with TRBD1. The CDR3 covers 19 residues. Germline values: CDR1 MDHEN, CDR2 SYDVKM. The CDR3 nucleotides read TGTGCCAGCAGTTTATGGCAGGGGGCGCCCGGAACCCGAAACTTTGGCTACACCTTC. Residues: CASSLWQGAPGTRNFGYTF.

V usage is TRBV5-1 and J usage is TRBJ2-7, with a tentative D call TRBD1 (5 bases). Germline CDR1 and CDR2: SGHRS and YFSETQ. V lost 4 bases and J lost 3, with 14 bases in between. This CDR3 has 14 residues. CDR3 residues: CASSMDLRDYEQYF. CDR3 nucleotides: TGCGCCAGCAGCATGGACCTCAGGGACTACGAGCAGTACTTC.

V is TRBV4-3 and J is TRBJ2-7; TRBD1 matches at 9 bases. The CDR3 covers 18 residues. V shed 2 bases and J 3 bases; nucleotides not matched to a gene: 14. In germline, CDR1 is LGHNA, CDR2 YSLEER. CDR3 residues: CASSQWGLGGQGGYEQYF. In nucleotides, the CDR3 is TGCGCCAGCAGCCAATGGGGCCTTGGGGGACAGGGTGGCTACGAGCAGTACTTC.

This sequence joins TRBV18 and TRBJ1-1; no clear D gene. The CDR3 totals 16 residues. Germline values: CDR1 KGHSH, CDR2 LQKENI. V was clipped by 6 bases and J by 5 bases, with 22 bases between them. The CDR3 nucleotides read TGTGCCAGCTCTCCTCTTGAGACTAGGGTGGGTACTGAAGCTTTCTTT. It codes for CASSPLETRVGTEAFF.

V gene TRBV7-9 combines with J gene TRBJ1-2, with TRBD1 matching over 8 bases. In germline, CDR1 is SEHNR, CDR2 FQNEAQ (reference sequence). V lost 5 bases to trimming and J lost 4 bases; unmatched junction nucleotides: 15. The CDR3 is made up of 17 amino acids. The CDR3 DNA is TGTGCCAGCAGCCGCGGACAGGGAGTAGACAGCGGCTATGGCTACACCTTC. It is translated as CASSRGQGVDSGYGYTF.

V is TRBV5-8 and J is TRBJ1-6; D may be TRBD1 (5 bases). The V end lost 2 bases, the J end lost 10 bases, and 10 bases lay between the germline ends. The CDR3 consists of 13 residues. Germline V gene data show CDR1 as SGHTS and CDR2 as YDEGEE. This CDR3 reads CASSFRGWSPLHF. Written as DNA, the CDR3 is TGTGCCAGCAGCTTTAGGGGTTGGTCACCCCTCCACTTT.

The chain employs TRBV29-1 and TRBJ2-2, with 7 bases identical to TRBD1. CDR3 size: 16 residues. CDR1 is SQVTM and CDR2 is ANQGSEA in the germline V gene. V lost 7 bases and J lost 4; bases outside the gene matches: 15. The CDR3 region is CSAIRKTGFSTGELFF. CDR3 DNA sequence: TGCAGCGCTATTAGAAAGACAGGGTTTAGCACCGGGGAGCTGTTTTTT.

V and J are TRBV28 and TRBJ1-1; possibly TRBD1 for D (6 bases). The V and J ends lost 10 bases and 1 base respectively, with 16 bases between them. Germline loops: CDR1 MDHEN, CDR2 SYDVKM. The CDR3 is 14 residues long. CDR3 region: CAIRGGAKNTEAFF. The CDR3 DNA follows: TGTGCCATTAGGGGGGGGGCGAAGAACACTGAAGCTTTCTTT.

The gene calls are TRBV5-1 and TRBJ2-7; D not resolved. The CDR3 runs 12 residues. Trimming took off 0 bases at V and 3 bases at J, with 4 bases between the two ends. Per germline, CDR1 SGHRS and CDR2 YFSETQ. This chain's CDR3 is CASSLDIYEQYF. Here the CDR3 DNA reads TGCGCCAGCAGCTTGGACATCTACGAGCAGTACTTC. The whole variable domain, filled in from reference TRBV5-1 and TRBJ2-7, reads KAGVTQTPRYLIKTRGQQVTLSCSPISGHRSVSWYQQTPGQGLQFLFEYFSETQRNKGNFPGRFSGRQFSNSRSEMNVSTLELGDSALYLCASSLDIYEQYFGPGTRLTVT.

The rearrangement uses TRBV5-4 and TRBJ2-5; 8 bases fit TRBD2. Germline lookup yields CDR1 SGHNT and CDR2 YYREEE (reference sequence). The CDR3 is 18 residues long. Trimming removed 0 bases from V and 5 bases from J; junction bases left unmatched: 15. The DNA of the CDR3 is TGTGCCAGCAGCTTGGGGGGGCTACTAGCGGCTACCGGGGAGACCCAGTACTTC. Its translation: CASSLGGLLAATGETQYF.